These T cell receptor beta chains were read from a single sample in a study of Ad26.COV2.S vaccination and SARS-CoV-2 variants. Here immunoSEQ multiplex PCR was the method, and the copy in TCRdb shows in-frame clones only, minus some. The sample has approximately 300,000 clones, around four fifths seen once; the top ten hold approximately 2%. The sample consisted of peripheral blood, taken in a trial of Ad26.COV2.S vaccine versus placebo. The origin of the receptors is a person aged 18-60 years who received the Ad26.COV2.S COVID-19 vaccine or a placebo. Both conserved end residues are part of each CDR3. The D gene is left open where the match is weak. Clone size, where shown, is once, few, many, or a class for clones that have expanded.

j_call v_call d_call cdr3_length clone_size cdr3_nt cdr3_aa
TRBJ2-2 TRBV7-2 NA 14 NA TGTGCCAGCAGCTTTCAACCGAACACCGGGGAGCTGTTTTTT CASSFQPNTGELFF
TRBJ1-3 TRBV9 NA 15 NA TGTGCCAGCAGCCCACGGGGTGGCTCTGGAAACACCATATATTTT CASSPRGGSGNTIYF
TRBJ1-1 TRBV6-5 NA 12 NA TGTGCCAGCATTCGACACCGCACTGAAGCTTTCTTT CASIRHRTEAFF
TRBJ1-2 TRBV19 NA 17 NA TGTGCCAGTAGTATTTCTGGGGGAGCCCATGCTAACTATGGCTACACCTTC CASSISGGAHANYGYTF
TRBJ1-4 TRBV6-4 TRBD1 16 NA TGTGCCAGCAGCTTGGGACAGGGAGTGTCGGGTGAAAAACTGTTTTTT CASSLGQGVSGEKLFF
TRBJ2-1 TRBV6-5 TRBD1 15 once TGTGCCAGCAGGCCGACAGGGAGCTCCTACAATGAGCAGTTCTTC CASRPTGSSYNEQFF
TRBJ2-7 TRBV6-1 NA 12 NA TGTGCCAGCAGTGATAATCGACGCGAGCAGTACTTC CASSDNRREQYF
TRBJ1-1 TRBV18 NA 16 NA TGTGCCAGCTCACCACCGGGCCTCGGGGGGACCCTTGAAGCTTTCTTT CASSPPGLGGTLEAFF
TRBJ1-1 TRBV18 TRBD1 14 NA TGTGCCAGCTCATCGGGACAGGAGAGCACTGAAGCTTTCTTT CASSSGQESTEAFF
TRBJ2-1 TRBV29-1 NA 16 NA TGCAGCGTTGATGCGGTACCGGAAGGAGGAGACAATGAGCAGTTCTTC CSVDAVPEGGDNEQFF
TRBJ1-6 TRBV5-4 NA 14 NA TGTGCCAGCAGCTTGGACAGCTTAGGGTCACCCCTCCACTTT CASSLDSLGSPLHF
TRBJ2-7 TRBV6-5 NA 15 few TGTGCCAGCAGTCCACCCCGACAGTTCCCCTACGAGCAGTACTTC CASSPPRQFPYEQYF
TRBJ2-2 TRBV19 NA 15 once TGTGCCAGTAGCACAAGCCACAGGAACACCGGGGAGCTGTTTTTT CASSTSHRNTGELFF
TRBJ2-2 TRBV4-2 TRBD2 16 many TGTGCCAGCAGCCCTACTAGCGGGGGGGGAACCGGGGAGCTGTTTTTT CASSPTSGGGTGELFF
TRBJ2-5 TRBV5-1 TRBD1 15 once TGCGCCAGCACCCCGACCGGGACAGGGCAAGAGACCCAGTACTTC CASTPTGTGQETQYF
TRBJ2-1 TRBV19 NA 17 NA TGTGCCAGTAGTATGTCTCGGGGCGTATCTGCCTACAATGAGCAGTTCTTC CASSMSRGVSAYNEQFF
TRBJ2-3 TRBV10-3 NA 15 once TGTGCCATCAGTGAGGGGACACCAAGCACAGATACGCAGTATTTT CAISEGTPSTDTQYF
TRBJ2-2 TRBV9 NA 14 NA TGTGCCAGCAGCGTAGGAGGGGGGGTCGGGGAGCTGTTTTTT CASSVGGGVGELFF
TRBJ1-4 TRBV5-1 NA 13 NA TGCGCCAGCAGCTTGGTCCGTAATGAAAAACTGTTTTTT CASSLVRNEKLFF
TRBJ2-2 TRBV6-5 TRBD2 15 NA TGTGCCAGCAGAAGAGCGGGGGCGAACACCGGGGAGCTGTTTTTT CASRRAGANTGELFF
TRBJ2-1 TRBV2 NA 15 NA TGTGCCAGCAGCTATCTAGCGAGTGCCTACAATGAGCAGTTCTTC CASSYLASAYNEQFF
TRBJ2-5 TRBV7-3 TRBD1 13 NA TGTGCCAGCAGCTTTGGGACAGGAGAGACCCAGTACTTC CASSFGTGETQYF
TRBJ1-2 TRBV13 NA 16 NA TGTGCCAGCAGCTTAGGTTCGAGACAGGTGAACTATGGCTACACCTTC CASSLGSRQVNYGYTF